A selection of T cell receptor beta chains follows, all from one sample in a study of beta chain features in type 1 diabetes. Profiling relied on immunoSEQ multiplex PCR, and the TCRdb table lists in-frame clones only, not all of them. The sample lists 250,000 to 300,000 clones; approximately 25% were seen once. Material for sequencing was naive CD4+ T cells from blood. The receptors were gathered from a woman in her thirties with type 1 diabetes. CDR3s include the opening cysteine and the closing phenylalanine or tryptophan. D genes are given only for firm matches. The size field is filled for only some rows; it gives once, few, many or a size class.

D,size,length,V,J,DNA,CDR3
TRBD1,NA,16,TRBV5-1,TRBJ1-1,TGCGCCAGCAGCTTGGGGGCGACAGGGGGCGTCGCTGAAGCTTTCTTT,CASSLGATGGVAEAFF
NA,few,17,TRBV4-1,TRBJ2-1,TGCGCCAGCAGCCAGGCCGGTGGCCGTGGCGGGTACAATGAGCAGTTCTTC,CASSQAGGRGGYNEQFF
NA,few,15,TRBV7-2,TRBJ1-1,TGTGCCAGCAGCTTAGGGCCGGTTGCGGTGGCTGAAGCTTTCTTT,CASSLGPVAVAEAFF
NA,NA,14,TRBV7-9,TRBJ1-4,TGTGCCAGCAGCTTAACCAGCAGGAATGAAAAACTGTTTTTT,CASSLTSRNEKLFF
NA,NA,18,TRBV7-9,TRBJ2-6,TGTGCCAGCAGCTTGAGTGGCAGGGTTAGTTCTGGGGCCAACGTCCTGACTTTC,CASSLSGRVSSGANVLTF
NA,NA,15,TRBV14,TRBJ2-1,TGTGCCAGCAGCCAAGAGAGGCGGCGTTACAATGAGCAGTTCTTC,CASSQERRRYNEQFF
NA,few,17,TRBV4-1,TRBJ2-3,TGCGCCAGCAGCCAAGGTTTGCGGAGGGGAAGGAAAGATACGCAGTATTTT,CASSQGLRRGRKDTQYF
NA,few,13,TRBV29-1,TRBJ1-2,TGCAGCGTCCGCAGGGCTACGAACTATGGCTACACCTTC,CSVRRATNYGYTF
TRBD1,NA,11,TRBV20-1,TRBJ2-7,TGCAGTGCTCACAGGGGGTACGAGCAGTACTTC,CSAHRGYEQYF
NA,NA,13,TRBV6-5,TRBJ2-3,TGTGCCAGCAGTTACTCGGCCACAGATACGCAGTATTTT,CASSYSATDTQYF
NA,few,15,TRBV28,TRBJ1-2,TGTGCCAGCAGCAACACAGGGAACCATTACGATGGCTACACCTTC,CASSNTGNHYDGYTF
TRBD1,NA,15,TRBV5-1,TRBJ1-1,TGCGCCAGCAGCACCCTGCCGGGACAGGGGGCTGAAGCTTTCTTT,CASSTLPGQGAEAFF
TRBD1,NA,14,TRBV30,TRBJ2-1,TGTGCCTGGAGTCGGGGACAGGCAATATCCGAGCAGTTCTTC,CAWSRGQAISEQFF
TRBD2,few,16,TRBV7-3,TRBJ2-5,TGTGCCAGCAGCCGCGGACTAGCGGGAGGGGAAGAGACCCAGTACTTC,CASSRGLAGGEETQYF